The next 17 T cell receptor beta chains were all read from a single sample in a study of blood T cell repertoires in COVID-19. Sequencing was performed with immunoSEQ multiplex PCR; in TCRdb, only in-frame clones are kept and a portion is missing. The sample has tens of thousands of clones; almost 85% are singletons. The sample consisted of peripheral blood. Source of these receptors: a human donor in a cohort sampled during active COVID-19.

This clone has only one observation. The chain links TRBV2 to TRBJ2-1, with 9 bases matching TRBD1. Germline values: CDR1 SNHLY, CDR2 FYNNEI. The CDR3 extends over 14 amino acids. V lost 5 bases to trimming and J lost 9 bases; unmatched junction nucleotides: 8. In DNA, the CDR3 is TGTGCCAGCAGTTCACCGGACAGGGGAGCTGAGCAGTTCTTC. Translation: CASSSPDRGAEQFF.

In its sample, this clone was seen a few times. This chain uses TRBV6-5 with TRBJ1-2; TRBD1 aligns across 7 bases. Germline values: CDR1 MNHEY, CDR2 SVGAGI. Germline trimming cut 5 bases from V and 6 bases from J; bases unmatched to any gene: 6. CDR3 length: 13 amino acids. The CDR3 protein is CASSLGQENGYTF. CDR3 nucleotide sequence: TGTGCCAGCAGTCTCGGACAGGAGAATGGCTACACCTTC.

This chain uses TRBV6-5 with TRBJ2-1; a possible D gene is TRBD2 (6 bases). The V gene's germline CDR1 is MNHEY and CDR2 SVGAGI. The CDR3 runs to 13 residues. V lost 6 bases and J 7 bases, leaving 13 bases between the germline ends. CDR3 coding DNA: TGTGCCAGCAGAGGCCCCCGGGGGAATGAGCAGTTCTTC. This sequence encodes CASRGPRGNEQFF.

The gene calls are TRBV3-1 (or the pseudogene TRBV3-2) and TRBJ1-5; D might be TRBD1 (6 bases). The CDR3 runs 16 residues. V was pared by 2 bases and J by 7 bases, with 18 bases between. The germline gives CDR1 LGHDT, CDR2 YNNKEL (reference sequence). DNA for the CDR3: TGTGCCAGCAGCCAAAACCCGGGGGGGGCGGGGCAGCCCCAGCATTTT. Its translation is CASSQNPGGAGQPQHF.

The chain employs TRBV7-2 and TRBJ2-7; 13 bases are shared with TRBD2. After removal of 0 bases from V and 2 bases from J, the junction contained 13 bases not matched to a gene. Germline lookup yields CDR1 SGHTA and CDR2 FQGNSA. This CDR3 contains 20 residues. CDR3 nucleotides: TGTGCCAGCAGCTTAGCGCGACTAGCGGGGGGCCTGACTACAACCTACGAGCAGTACTTC. Translating it yields CASSLARLAGGLTTTYEQYF.

V is TRBV5-4 and J is TRBJ2-1, with 7 bases matching TRBD2. The V segment lost 5 bases and the J segment 0 bases; nucleotides outside the gene matches: 11. Germline lookup yields CDR1 SGHNT and CDR2 YYREEE (reference sequence). CDR3 length equals 17 residues. The CDR3 DNA reads as TGTGCCAGCAGTCACCCGCCTCTAGCGGACTCCTACAATGAGCAGTTCTTC. It codes for CASSHPPLADSYNEQFF.

J is TRBJ2-5 and V is TRBV6-5; 7 bases fit TRBD1. The CDR3 spans 16 residues. V shed 0 bases and J 5 bases; nucleotides not matched to a gene: 9. Germline CDR1 and CDR2: MNHEY and SVGAGI. Written as DNA, the CDR3 is TGTGCCAGCAGTTACTCACCGACAGGGCAGTTGGAGACCCAGTACTTC. Translating it yields CASSYSPTGQLETQYF.

V usage is TRBV7-2 and J usage is TRBJ2-1, with a possible D match to TRBD2 (6 bases). This CDR3 contains 13 residues. CDR1 is SGHTA and CDR2 is FQGNSA in the germline V gene. The V gene lost 4 bases and the J gene lost 9 bases, with 13 bases spanning the gap. CDR3 region: CASSSRTRGEQFF. CDR3 coding DNA: TGTGCCAGCAGCTCTAGAACGCGGGGTGAGCAGTTCTTC.

The rearrangement uses TRBV6-6 and TRBJ2-2, with no clear D. V gave up 6 bases and J gave up 6 bases, with 5 bases separating them. Per germline, CDR1 MNHNY and CDR2 SVGAGI (reference sequence). The CDR3 runs to 11 residues. The CDR3 DNA is TGTGCCAGCAGGCGGTCCGGGGAGCTGTTTTTT. It is translated as CASRRSGELFF.

The rearrangement uses TRBV6-6 and TRBJ2-1; possibly TRBD2 for D (6 bases). This CDR3 has 15 amino acids. Trimming stripped 4 bases from V and 9 bases from J, with 19 bases between. Per germline, CDR1 MNHNY and CDR2 SVGAGI (reference sequence). The CDR3 protein is CASSSPERGRGEQFF. The CDR3 coding sequence is TGTGCCAGCAGTTCCCCCGAACGGGGGAGAGGTGAGCAGTTCTTC.

This clone came up a few times. This chain connects TRBV27 to TRBJ1-5; maybe TRBD1 (5 bases). Germline V CDR1 and CDR2: MNHEY, SMNVEV (reference sequence). This CDR3 contains 12 residues. V lost 5 bases and J 6 bases, leaving 8 bases between the germline ends. CDR3 bases: TGTGCCAGCAGTCCCCAGGGTCAGCCCCAGCATTTT. Its translation: CASSPQGQPQHF.

The V call is TRBV19, the J call TRBJ2-5; a weak D match, TRBD1 (5 bases). The CDR3 is 13 residues long. The V gene lost 6 bases and the J gene lost 2 bases, with 10 bases spanning the gap. Germline CDR1 and CDR2: LNHDA and SQIVND (reference sequence). The CDR3 spells CASSKGHQETQYF. In DNA, the CDR3 is TGTGCCAGTAGCAAAGGACATCAAGAGACCCAGTACTTC.

The gene calls are TRBV19 and TRBJ2-5; no reliable D call. V was pared by 6 bases and J by 2 bases, with 25 bases between. From germline, CDR1 is LNHDA and CDR2 SQIVND (reference sequence). CDR3 length: 18 residues. The CDR3 DNA reads TGTGCCAGTAGCCCGAAAGTACAGACACTTACCAGGCAAGAGACCCAGTACTTC. Translated, it gives CASSPKVQTLTRQETQYF.

This sequence joins TRBV5-1 and TRBJ1-3; D unclear. V shed 3 bases and J shed 3 bases, with 13 bases lying between them. The CDR3 totals 15 residues. CDR1 SGHRS and CDR2 YFSETQ come from the germline V gene. Here the CDR3 DNA reads TGCGCCAGCAGCTCCGATGGACTATATGGAAACACCATATATTTT. This encodes CASSSDGLYGNTIYF.

The rearrangement links TRBV7-2 to TRBJ2-7; 7 bases fit TRBD1. Germline loops: CDR1 SGHTA, CDR2 FQGNSA. CDR3 length: 14 residues. Unmatched junction bases numbered 5, after V lost 6 bases and J lost 0 bases. The CDR3 sequence is CASRRGTDSYEQYF. The CDR3 DNA follows: TGTGCCAGCAGGAGGGGGACAGACTCCTACGAGCAGTACTTC.

This rearrangement joins TRBV6-5 to TRBJ1-1; D is unclear. The CDR3 sequence is 13 residues long. Germline V CDR1 and CDR2: MNHEY, SVGAGI. V was clipped by 7 bases and J by 1 base, with 10 bases between them. The CDR3 sequence: CASTRWANTEAFF. Written as DNA, the CDR3 is TGTGCCAGCACCCGGTGGGCGAACACTGAAGCTTTCTTT.

The V call is TRBV18, the J call TRBJ1-4; D gene ambiguous. CDR1 KGHSH and CDR2 LQKENI come from the germline V gene. Trimming stripped 3 bases from V and 5 bases from J, with 13 bases between. The CDR3 has 15 residues. Here the CDR3 reads CASSPQLGKNEKLFF. The CDR3 DNA reads TGTGCCAGCTCACCTCAACTGGGCAAGAATGAAAAACTGTTTTTT.